What follows are 3 T cell receptor beta chains derived from one specimen sequenced in a study of shared clonotypes between healthy human individuals. The method was immunoSEQ multiplex PCR; TCRdb's version includes in-frame clones alone and lacks a portion of them. The table records 2 million to 2.5 million clones, approximately 94% of them present only once. Naive CD8 cells were CD45RO-negative, positively selected for CCR7, excluding terminally differentiated effector memory CD45RA+ cells. Sequencing input: naive CD8+ T cells sorted from blood. These receptors were obtained from a man aged 18 to 35 in good health.

The rearrangement uses TRBV9 and TRBJ1-4; 7 bases fit TRBD1. This CDR3 is built from 18 residues. With V trimmed by 0 bases and J by 3 bases, 11 bases remained unmatched. Germline lookup yields CDR1 SGDLS and CDR2 YYNGEE. The CDR3 DNA sequence: TGTGCCAGCAGCGTAGGCGGCGGCCTCGGGACAGCTAATGAAAAACTGTTTTTT. It translates to CASSVGGGLGTANEKLFF.

This sequence joins TRBV27 and TRBJ2-5; weak D call: TRBD2 (7 bases). V gave up 6 bases and J gave up 3 bases, with 17 bases separating them. The CDR3 is 15 amino acids. CDR1 is MNHEY, CDR2 SMNVEV, per germline (reference sequence). CDR3 nucleotide sequence: TGTGCCAGCAGCCGTACCGGGGGGCCAAAAGAGACCCAGTACTTC. Amino acid sequence: CASSRTGGPKETQYF.

The chain uses TRBV9 and TRBJ1-4; 8 bases fit TRBD1. The CDR3 sequence is 14 residues long. Trimming at V came to 3 bases and at J to 8 bases, leaving 6 bases not matched to a gene. Germline V gene lookup returns CDR1 SGDLS and CDR2 YYNGEE. The CDR3 region has the DNA TGTGCCAGCAGCGGTGGACAGGGTGGGGAAAAACTGTTTTTT. Its translation is CASSGGQGGEKLFF.